The entry that follows covers one T cell receptor (beta chain) sequence. Its antigen is not identified. This record comes from a study of cytomegalovirus exposure and HLA in healthy donors. Whole-study results and caveats: Immune exposure was documented only through CMV serostatus. Researchers reported that a few CMV-associated chains were confirmed in vitro as CMV antigen-specific. In a later analysis, at a false discovery rate of 0.05, roughly 17,000 TCR beta sequences matched HLA alleles.

The CDR3 runs 15 residues. From germline, CDR1 is SGHVS and CDR2 FNYEAQ. The V gene end was trimmed by 0 bases and the J gene end by 6 bases; junction bases not matched to a gene: 7. Amplification used 60 Vbeta primers and 13 Jbeta primers. Here immunoSEQ multiplex PCR was the method, and the copy in TCRdb shows in-frame clones only, minus some. Its listing shows some 48,000 clones. The clonotype originates from a woman in her 40s in good health and CMV-seronegative. Source material: PBMCs. The chain joins TRBV7-6 to TRBJ1-1; 7 positions agree with TRBD1. CDR3 region: CASSLAAGQQSEAFF. CDR3 nucleotide sequence: TGTGCCAGCAGCTTAGCGGCGGGACAGCAATCTGAAGCTTTCTTT.